A single sample gave rise to the 3 T cell receptor beta chains below, sequenced in a study of blood T cell repertoires in COVID-19. The assay was immunoSEQ multiplex PCR, and TCRdb's table has in-frame clones only and misses some. The sample carries under 300,000 clones, 84% recorded once. Sequences were obtained from peripheral blood. The receptors shown here come from a woman between 40 and 55 years old who had recovered from COVID-19.

The rearrangement links TRBV6-5 to TRBJ1-6; D remains unclear. CDR1 MNHEY and CDR2 SVGAGI come from the germline V gene. The CDR3 spans 14 residues. Trimming removed 7 bases at V and 7 bases at J, with 14 bases between. In nucleotides, the CDR3 is TGTGCCAGCAACGCTGCGGGCCTGAATTCACCCCTCCACTTT. Translated, it gives CASNAAGLNSPLHF.

This chain links TRBV2 with TRBJ2-1, with a weak D call TRBD2 (6 bases). The CDR3 covers 13 residues. Germline V gene sequence: CDR1 SNHLY, CDR2 FYNNEI. V was clipped by 8 bases and J by 1 base, with 9 bases between them. In DNA form, the CDR3 reads TGTGCCAGCCGGGGGAGGTCCTACAATGAGCAGTTCTTC. Encoded protein: CASRGRSYNEQFF.

The genes are TRBV5-6 and TRBJ1-1, with D unclear. The CDR3 is 15 residues long. Trimming stripped 1 base from V and 6 bases from J, with 16 bases between. From germline, CDR1 is SGHDT and CDR2 YYEEEE. The CDR3 DNA follows: TGTGCCAGCAGCTTGTTGACCCTAACAGACGCTGAAGCTTTCTTT. Its translation is CASSLLTLTDAEAFF. Full variable domain (outside the CDR3, taken from reference TRBV5-6 and TRBJ1-1): DAGVTQSPTHLIKTRGQQVTLRCSPKSGHDTVSWYQQALGQGPQFIFQYYEEEERQRGNFPDRFSGHQFPNYSSELNVNALLLGDSALYLCASSLLTLTDAEAFFGQGTRLTVV.